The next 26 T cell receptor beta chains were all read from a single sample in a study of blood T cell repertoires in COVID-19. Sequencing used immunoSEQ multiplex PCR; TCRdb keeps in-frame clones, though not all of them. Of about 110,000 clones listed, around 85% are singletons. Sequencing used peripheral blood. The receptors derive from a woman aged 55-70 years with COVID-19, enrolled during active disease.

Here the CDR3 DNA reads TGTGCCAGCAGTTCCAATATCGGGACACGGGGAGGGTATGGCTACACCTTC. Its translation: CASSSNIGTRGGYGYTF. J is TRBJ1-2 and V is TRBV27; possible D gene TRBD1, 6 bases. V lost 4 bases and J lost 5, with 23 bases in between. The CDR3 has 17 residues. Germline assignment: CDR1 MNHEY and CDR2 SMNVEV (reference sequence).

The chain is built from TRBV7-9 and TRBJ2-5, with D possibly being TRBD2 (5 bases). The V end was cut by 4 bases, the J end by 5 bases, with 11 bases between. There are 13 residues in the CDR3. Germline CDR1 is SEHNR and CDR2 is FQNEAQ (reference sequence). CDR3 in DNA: TGTGCCAGCAGCTGGGGAGTCCAGGAGACCCAGTACTTC. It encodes CASSWGVQETQYF.

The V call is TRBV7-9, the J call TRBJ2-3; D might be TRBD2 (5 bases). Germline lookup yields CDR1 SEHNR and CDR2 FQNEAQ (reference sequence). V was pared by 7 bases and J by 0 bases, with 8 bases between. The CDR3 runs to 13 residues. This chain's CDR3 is CASTSGSTDTQYF. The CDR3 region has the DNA TGTGCCAGCACCAGCGGAAGCACAGATACGCAGTATTTT.

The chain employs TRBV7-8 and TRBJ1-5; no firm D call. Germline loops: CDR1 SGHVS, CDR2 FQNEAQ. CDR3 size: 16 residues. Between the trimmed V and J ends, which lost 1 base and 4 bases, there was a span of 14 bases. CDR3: CASSLVAGLGNQPQHF. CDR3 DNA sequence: TGTGCCAGCAGCTTAGTAGCGGGGTTAGGGAATCAGCCCCAGCATTTT. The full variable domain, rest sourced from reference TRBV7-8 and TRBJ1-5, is GAGVSQSPRYKVAKRGQDVALRCDPISGHVSLFWYQQALGQGPEFLTYFQNEAQLDKSGLPSDRFFAERPEGSVSTLKIQRTQQEDSAVYLCASSLVAGLGNQPQHFGDGTRLSIL.

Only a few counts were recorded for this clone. CDR3 loop: CASSLGAGLSPLHF. The CDR3 nucleotides read TGTGCCAGCAGCTTAGGTGCGGGGTTATCACCCCTCCACTTT. The V call is TRBV7-9, the J call TRBJ1-6, with D unresolved. Trimming took 1 base from V and 10 from J, leaving 11 bases between them. Germline-derived CDR1 and CDR2 are SEHNR and FQNEAQ (reference sequence). The CDR3 has 14 residues. The full variable domain, with the rest looked up from reference TRBV7-9 and TRBJ1-6, is DTGVSQNPRHKITKRGQNVTFRCDPISEHNRLYWYRQTLGQGPEFLTYFQNEAQLEKSRLLSDRFSAERPKGSFSTLEIQRTEQGDSAMYLCASSLGAGLSPLHFGNGTRLTVT.

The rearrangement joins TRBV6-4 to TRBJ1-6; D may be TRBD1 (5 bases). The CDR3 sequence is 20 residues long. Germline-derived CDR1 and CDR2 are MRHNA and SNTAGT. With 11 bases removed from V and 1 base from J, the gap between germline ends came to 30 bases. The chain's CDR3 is CAEAVDRYQKGRSYNSPLHF. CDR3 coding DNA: TGTGCCGAGGCAGTTGATAGGTACCAAAAGGGGAGGTCCTATAATTCACCCCTCCACTTT.

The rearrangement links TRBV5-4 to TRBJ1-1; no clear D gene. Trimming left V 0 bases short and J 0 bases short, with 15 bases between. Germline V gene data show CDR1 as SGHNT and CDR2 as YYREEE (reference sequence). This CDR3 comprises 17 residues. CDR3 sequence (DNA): TGTGCCAGCAGCTTGGTGAGAGGAGCCTTCATGAACACTGAAGCTTTCTTT. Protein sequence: CASSLVRGAFMNTEAFF.

CDR3 residues: CASSLVGGDTEAFF. CDR3 bases: TGTGCCAGCAGCTTGGTGGGGGGAGACACTGAAGCTTTCTTT. The rearrangement joins TRBV5-4 to TRBJ1-1; D might be TRBD1 (5 bases). Germline lookup yields CDR1 SGHNT and CDR2 YYREEE (reference sequence). The germline V and J ends were trimmed by 0 bases and 3 bases, with 9 bases remaining between them. The CDR3 has 14 residues. Full variable domain (remainder filled in from reference TRBV5-4 and TRBJ1-1): ETGVTQSPTHLIKTRGQQVTLRCSSQSGHNTVSWYQQALGQGPQFIFQYYREEENGRGNFPPRFSGLQFPNYSSELNVNALELDDSALYLCASSLVGGDTEAFFGQGTRLTVV.

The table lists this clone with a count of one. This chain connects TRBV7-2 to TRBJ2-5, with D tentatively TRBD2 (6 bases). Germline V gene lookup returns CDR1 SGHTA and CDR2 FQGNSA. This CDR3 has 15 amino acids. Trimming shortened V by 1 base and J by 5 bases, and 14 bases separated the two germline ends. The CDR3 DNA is TGTGCCAGCAGCTTAGTTTACGGGGGTGGGGAGACCCAGTACTTC. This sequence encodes CASSLVYGGGETQYF.

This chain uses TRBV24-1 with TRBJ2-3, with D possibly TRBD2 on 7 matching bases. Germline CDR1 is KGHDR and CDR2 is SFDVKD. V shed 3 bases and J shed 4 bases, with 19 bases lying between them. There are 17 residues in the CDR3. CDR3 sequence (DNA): TGTGCCACCAGTGATCGCCGGGGGGCGGGGGACCCAGATACGCAGTATTTT. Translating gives CATSDRRGAGDPDTQYF.

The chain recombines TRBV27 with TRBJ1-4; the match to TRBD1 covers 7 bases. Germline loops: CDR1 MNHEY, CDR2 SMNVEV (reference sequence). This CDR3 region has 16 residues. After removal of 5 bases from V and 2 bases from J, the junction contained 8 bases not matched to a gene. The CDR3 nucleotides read TGTGCCAGCAGTCCCAGGGGACAGACCACTAATGAAAAACTGTTTTTT. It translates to CASSPRGQTTNEKLFF.

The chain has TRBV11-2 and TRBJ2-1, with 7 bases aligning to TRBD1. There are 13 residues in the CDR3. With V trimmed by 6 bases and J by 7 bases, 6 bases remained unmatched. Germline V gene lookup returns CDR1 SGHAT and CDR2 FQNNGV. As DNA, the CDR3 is TGTGCCAGCAGTCCCGGGACAGATAATGAGCAGTTCTTC. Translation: CASSPGTDNEQFF. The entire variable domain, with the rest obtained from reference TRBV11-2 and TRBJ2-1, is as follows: EAGVAQSPRYKIIEKRQSVAFWCNPISGHATLYWYQQILGQGPKLLIQFQNNGVVDDSQLPKDRFSAERLKGVDSTLKIQPAKLEDSAVYLCASSPGTDNEQFFGPGTRLTVL.

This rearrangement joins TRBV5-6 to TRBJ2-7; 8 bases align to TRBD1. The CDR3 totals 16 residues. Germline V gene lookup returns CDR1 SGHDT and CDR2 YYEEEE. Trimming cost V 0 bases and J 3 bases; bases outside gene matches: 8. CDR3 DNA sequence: TGTGCCAGCAGCTTGGCCTTTTCGGACAGGGTCTACGAGCAGTACTTC. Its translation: CASSLAFSDRVYEQYF.

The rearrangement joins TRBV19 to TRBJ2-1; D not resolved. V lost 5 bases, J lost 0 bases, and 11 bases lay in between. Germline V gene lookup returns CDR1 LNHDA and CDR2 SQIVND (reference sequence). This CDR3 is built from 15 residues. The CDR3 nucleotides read TGTGCCAGTAGTTCCGATTGGAGCTCCTACAATGAGCAGTTCTTC. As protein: CASSSDWSSYNEQFF.

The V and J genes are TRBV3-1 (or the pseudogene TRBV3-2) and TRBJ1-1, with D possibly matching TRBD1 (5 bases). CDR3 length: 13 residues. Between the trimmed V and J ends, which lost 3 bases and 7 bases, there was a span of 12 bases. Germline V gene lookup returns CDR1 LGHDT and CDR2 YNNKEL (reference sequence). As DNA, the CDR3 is TGTGCCAGCAGCCAGGGGGGGGAGGGTGAAGCTTTCTTT. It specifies CASSQGGEGEAFF.

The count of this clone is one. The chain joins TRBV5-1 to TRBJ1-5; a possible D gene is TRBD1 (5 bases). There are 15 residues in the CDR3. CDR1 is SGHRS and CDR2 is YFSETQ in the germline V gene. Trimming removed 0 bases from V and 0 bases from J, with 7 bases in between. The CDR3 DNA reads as TGCGCCAGCAGCTTGGGGGACTATAGCAATCAGCCCCAGCATTTT. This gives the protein CASSLGDYSNQPQHF.

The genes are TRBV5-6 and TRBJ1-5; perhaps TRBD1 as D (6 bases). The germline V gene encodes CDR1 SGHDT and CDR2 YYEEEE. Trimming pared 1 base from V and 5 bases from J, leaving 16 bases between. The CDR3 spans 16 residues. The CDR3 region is CASSLTLGQKYQPQHF. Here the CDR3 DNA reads TGTGCCAGCAGCTTGACCCTTGGACAGAAGTATCAGCCCCAGCATTTT.

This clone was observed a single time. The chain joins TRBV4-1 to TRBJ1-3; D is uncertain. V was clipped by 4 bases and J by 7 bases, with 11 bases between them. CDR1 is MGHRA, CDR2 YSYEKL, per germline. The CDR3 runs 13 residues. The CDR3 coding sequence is TGCGCCAGCAGCCCTGGAGGGTGGAACACCATATATTTT. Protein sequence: CASSPGGWNTIYF.

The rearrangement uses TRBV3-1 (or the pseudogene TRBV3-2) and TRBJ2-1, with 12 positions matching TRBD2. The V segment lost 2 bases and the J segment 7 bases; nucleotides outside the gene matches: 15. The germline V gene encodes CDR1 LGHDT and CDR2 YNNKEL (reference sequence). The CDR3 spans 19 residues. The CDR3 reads CASSQRYPPSGGAWNEQFF. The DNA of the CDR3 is TGTGCCAGCAGCCAAAGATATCCCCCTAGCGGGGGGGCCTGGAATGAGCAGTTCTTC.

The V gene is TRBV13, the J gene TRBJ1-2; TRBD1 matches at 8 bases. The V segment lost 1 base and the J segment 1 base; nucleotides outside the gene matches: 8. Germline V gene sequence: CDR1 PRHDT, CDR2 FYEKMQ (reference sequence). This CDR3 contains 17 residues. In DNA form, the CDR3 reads TGTGCCAGCAGCTTAGTGGGACAGGCGGAAGGTAACTATGGCTACACCTTC. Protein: CASSLVGQAEGNYGYTF.

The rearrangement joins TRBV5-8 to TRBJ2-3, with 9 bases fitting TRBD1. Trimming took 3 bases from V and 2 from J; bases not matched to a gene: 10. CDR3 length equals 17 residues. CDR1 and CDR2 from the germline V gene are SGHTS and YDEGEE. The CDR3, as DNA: TGTGCCAGCAGCTGGGGACAGGGCCAAAGAGTCACAGATACGCAGTATTTT. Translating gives CASSWGQGQRVTDTQYF.

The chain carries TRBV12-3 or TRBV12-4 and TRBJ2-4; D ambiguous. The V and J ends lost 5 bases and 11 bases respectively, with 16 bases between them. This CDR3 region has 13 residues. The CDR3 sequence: CASSASGSQLQYF. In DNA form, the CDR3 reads TGTGCCAGCAGTGCCTCAGGCAGTCAACTTCAGTACTTC.

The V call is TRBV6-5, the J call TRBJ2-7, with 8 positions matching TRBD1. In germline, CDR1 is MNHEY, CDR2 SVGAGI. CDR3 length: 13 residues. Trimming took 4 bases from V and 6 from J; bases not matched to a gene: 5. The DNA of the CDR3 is TGTGCCAGCAGTTGGGGGCAGGGGGCCGAGCAGTACTTC. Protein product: CASSWGQGAEQYF.

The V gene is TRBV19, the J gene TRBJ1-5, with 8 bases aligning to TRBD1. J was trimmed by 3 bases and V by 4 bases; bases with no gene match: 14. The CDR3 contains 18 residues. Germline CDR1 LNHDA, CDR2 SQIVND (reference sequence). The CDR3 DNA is TGTGCCAGTAGTACGGACAGGGTGGTAGGAGTTGCCAATCAGCCCCAGCATTTT. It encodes CASSTDRVVGVANQPQHF.

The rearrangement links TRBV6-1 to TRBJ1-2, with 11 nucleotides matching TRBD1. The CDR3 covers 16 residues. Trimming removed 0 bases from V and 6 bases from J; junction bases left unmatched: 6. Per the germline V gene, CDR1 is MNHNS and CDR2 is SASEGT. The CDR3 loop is CASSEARGQGDHGYTF. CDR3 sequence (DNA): TGTGCCAGCAGTGAAGCGCGGGGACAGGGGGACCATGGCTACACCTTC.

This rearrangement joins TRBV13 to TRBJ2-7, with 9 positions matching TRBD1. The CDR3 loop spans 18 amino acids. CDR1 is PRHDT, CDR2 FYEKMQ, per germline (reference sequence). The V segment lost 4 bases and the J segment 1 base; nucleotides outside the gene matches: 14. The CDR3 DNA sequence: TGTGCCAGCAGCTCATTCCCAACCGGGACAGGGTTTTCCTACGAGCAGTACTTC. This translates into CASSSFPTGTGFSYEQYF. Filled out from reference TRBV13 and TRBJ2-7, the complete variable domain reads AAGVIQSPRHLIKEKRETATLKCYPIPRHDTVYWYQQGPGQDPQFLISFYEKMQSDKGSIPDRFSAQQFSDYHSELNMSSLELGDSALYFCASSSFPTGTGFSYEQYFGPGTRLTVT.